The 22 T cell receptor beta chains listed next were all sequenced from one sample in a study of cytomegalovirus exposure and HLA in healthy donors. Primers: 60 Vbeta forward and 13 Jbeta reverse. Here immunoSEQ multiplex PCR was the method, and the copy in TCRdb shows in-frame clones only, minus some. The data show over 150,000 clones, with roughly 74% seen just once and approximately 2.8% held by the top ten. Sequenced input: PBMCs. The receptors stem from a man between 18 and 35 years old in good health and CMV-seronegative.

This rearrangement joins TRBV10-3 to TRBJ2-5; tentative D call: TRBD1 (7 bases). This CDR3 is built from 15 residues. Germline CDR1 ENHRY, CDR2 SYGVKD. Trimming removed 11 bases from V and 5 bases from J, with 24 bases in between. DNA for the CDR3: TGTGCCTCCAGGGGGTCCGGGGGTGGAATCGAGACCCAGTACTTC. Protein: CASRGSGGGIETQYF.

CDR3 in amino acids: CASSFSGGANTGELFF. The CDR3 DNA is TGTGCCAGCAGCTTTTCTGGGGGGGCGAACACCGGGGAGCTGTTTTTT. The gene calls are TRBV7-9 and TRBJ2-2, with 7 bases that match TRBD2. Per the germline V gene, CDR1 is SEHNR and CDR2 is FQNEAQ (reference sequence). CDR3 length: 16 amino acids. Trimming removed 3 bases from V and 0 bases from J; junction bases left unmatched: 4.

V usage is TRBV7-2 and J usage is TRBJ1-2; TRBD1 might be the D (5 bases). The germline V and J ends were trimmed by 2 bases and 6 bases, with 13 bases remaining between them. The CDR3 consists of 14 residues. Germline CDR1 SGHTA, CDR2 FQGNSA. In DNA, the CDR3 is TGTGCCAGCAGCTTAAACAGGATTTTGGATGGCTACACCTTC. It codes for CASSLNRILDGYTF.

J is TRBJ1-2 and V is TRBV9; 7 positions match TRBD1. The CDR3 contains 14 residues. The trim removed 0 bases at V and 8 bases at J, leaving 7 bases unmatched. Germline CDR1 reads SGDLS; CDR2 reads YYNGEE. CDR3 sequence: CASSVGQGGEGYTF. CDR3 coding DNA: TGTGCCAGCAGCGTAGGGCAGGGGGGTGAAGGCTACACCTTC.

This chain links TRBV7-9 with TRBJ2-7; 11 positions agree with TRBD2. CDR1 SEHNR and CDR2 FQNEAQ come from the germline V gene (reference sequence). Trimming removed 5 bases from V and 3 bases from J; junction bases left unmatched: 3. The CDR3 covers 14 residues. In nucleotides, the CDR3 is TGTGCCAGCAGCCCTGGACTAGCGGGCTACGAGCAGTACTTC. Translated, it gives CASSPGLAGYEQYF.

V and J are TRBV6-6 and TRBJ1-1, with D tentatively TRBD1 (6 bases). There are 14 residues in the CDR3. CDR1 and CDR2 from the germline V gene are MNHNY and SVGAGI (reference sequence). Trimming shortened V by 6 bases and J by 4 bases, and 15 bases separated the two germline ends. The DNA of the CDR3 is TGTGCCAGCAGGGAACAGGGTGTCAGCACTGAAGCTTTCTTT. Amino acid sequence: CASREQGVSTEAFF.

V is TRBV27 and J is TRBJ2-2, with D tentatively TRBD2 (6 bases). CDR3 length: 17 amino acids. Per the germline V gene, CDR1 is MNHEY and CDR2 is SMNVEV (reference sequence). V lost 2 bases, J lost 2 bases, and 15 bases lay in between. The CDR3 region has the DNA TGTGCCAGCAGTTTAATGGGGGGACTGACAAACACCGGGGAGCTGTTTTTT. It codes for CASSLMGGLTNTGELFF.

J is TRBJ2-1 and V is TRBV11-2, with TRBD2 matching 7 bases. The CDR3 spans 16 residues. Germline CDR1 and CDR2: SGHAT and FQNNGV. Trimming cost V 2 bases and J 8 bases; bases outside gene matches: 12. The CDR3 nucleotides read TGTGCCAGCAGCTTAACCGGGACTAATCTCATCCATGAGCAGTTCTTC. This codes for CASSLTGTNLIHEQFF. Together with reference TRBV11-2 and TRBJ2-1, the CDR3 gives the full variable domain: EAGVAQSPRYKIIEKRQSVAFWCNPISGHATLYWYQQILGQGPKLLIQFQNNGVVDDSQLPKDRFSAERLKGVDSTLKIQPAKLEDSAVYLCASSLTGTNLIHEQFFGPGTRLTVL.

The J gene is TRBJ2-7, the V gene TRBV7-9; 9 positions agree with TRBD1. The CDR3 spans 16 residues. Trimming at V came to 3 bases and at J to 3 bases, leaving 9 bases not matched to a gene. The germline gives CDR1 SEHNR, CDR2 FQNEAQ (reference sequence). The CDR3 nucleotides read TGTGCCAGCAGCTTGGCCGGGACAGGGCCCCTCTACGAGCAGTACTTC. This translates into CASSLAGTGPLYEQYF.

J is TRBJ2-3 and V is TRBV9; TRBD1 aligns across 9 bases. The CDR3 has 15 amino acids. The V gene's germline CDR1 is SGDLS and CDR2 YYNGEE. V dropped 0 bases and J dropped 4; count of bases not matched to a gene: 3. In nucleotides, the CDR3 is TGTGCCAGCAGCGTAGTACAGGGGGCCTCAGATACGCAGTATTTT. This gives the protein CASSVVQGASDTQYF.

This clone was observed a few times. V is TRBV19 and J is TRBJ1-1; D perhaps matches TRBD1 (5 bases). Trimming pared 5 bases from V and 7 bases from J, leaving 17 bases between. The CDR3 length is 14 residues. The germline gives CDR1 LNHDA, CDR2 SQIVND (reference sequence). CDR3 in amino acids: CASSSIPQANEAFF. In nucleotides, the CDR3 is TGTGCCAGTAGTTCGATCCCACAGGCCAATGAAGCTTTCTTT.

The chain recombines TRBV7-2 with TRBJ1-2; D is undetermined. CDR3 length: 14 amino acids. In germline, CDR1 is SGHTA, CDR2 FQGNSA. The ends were cut back, 5 bases at V and 9 bases at J, with 19 bases in the middle. CDR3 coding DNA: TGTGCCAGCAGCACTAGCGGTGGTTATGTGAGCTACACCTTC. Its translation is CASSTSGGYVSYTF.

J is TRBJ1-6 and V is TRBV28, with D perhaps matching TRBD1 (5 bases). The CDR3 runs to 15 residues. Germline V gene data show CDR1 as MDHEN and CDR2 as SYDVKM. The V end lost 9 bases, the J end lost 7 bases, and 19 bases lay between the germline ends. The CDR3 DNA follows: TGTGCCAGTGGAGGGGAGGGGCGCATGAATTCACCCCTCCACTTT. Translation: CASGGEGRMNSPLHF.

This clone was counted only a few times. This chain links TRBV9 with TRBJ2-1; 11 positions agree with TRBD2. The J segment lost 4 bases and the V segment lost 3 bases, leaving 6 bases of the junction unmatched. CDR1 is SGDLS, CDR2 YYNGEE, per germline. The length of the CDR3 is 16 residues. For the CDR3, the DNA is TGTGCCAGCAGCGGACTAGCGGGGTCCCTATACAATGAGCAGTTCTTC. Its translation: CASSGLAGSLYNEQFF.

V gene TRBV7-2 combines with J gene TRBJ1-5, with TRBD1 identical over 7 bases. This CDR3 spans 14 amino acids. CDR1 and CDR2 from the germline V gene are SGHTA and FQGNSA. The V segment lost 5 bases and the J segment 3 bases; nucleotides outside the gene matches: 4. The CDR3 nucleotides read TGTGCCAGCAGCCGGGGACAGTACAATCAGCCCCAGCATTTT. Translating it yields CASSRGQYNQPQHF.

The genes are TRBV15 and TRBJ1-2; 10 positions agree with TRBD1. With 0 bases clipped from V and 6 bases from J, the junction kept 1 base outside the gene matches. The CDR3 totals 14 residues. The germline CDR1 and CDR2 sequences are LNHNV and YYDKDF (reference sequence). CDR3 nucleotides: TGTGCCACCAGCAGAGAGGACAGGGGGGATGGCTACACCTTC. Amino acids: CATSREDRGDGYTF.

This clone was detected once. This rearrangement joins TRBV6-1 to TRBJ1-2; 7 bases map to TRBD1. Germline CDR1 and CDR2: MNHNS and SASEGT. The CDR3 loop spans 14 amino acids. Trimming removed 4 bases from V and 8 bases from J; junction bases left unmatched: 10. CDR3 nucleotide sequence: TGTGCCAGCAGTGCTTCGACAGGGTTCGGCGGCTACACCTTC. Residues: CASSASTGFGGYTF.

The chain employs TRBV7-9 and TRBJ1-6; tentative D call: TRBD1 (5 bases). With 8 bases removed from V and 4 bases from J, the gap between germline ends came to 15 bases. Per germline, CDR1 SEHNR and CDR2 FQNEAQ (reference sequence). This CDR3 has 15 residues. The CDR3 loop reads CASGDRNSYNSPLHF. In DNA, the CDR3 is TGTGCCAGCGGAGACAGAAACTCTTATAATTCACCCCTCCACTTT.

J is TRBJ1-2 and V is TRBV6-5; D unresolved. V was shortened by 0 bases and J by 6 bases, with 11 bases between the two germline ends. The CDR3 spans 14 residues. Per germline, CDR1 MNHEY and CDR2 SVGAGI. CDR3: CASSYSSNPHGYTF. DNA for the CDR3: TGTGCCAGCAGTTACTCCTCTAACCCCCATGGCTACACCTTC.

This chain joins TRBV5-8 and TRBJ2-7, with D maybe TRBD2 (5 bases). Germline V gene data show CDR1 as SGHTS and CDR2 as YDEGEE. The CDR3 spans 13 residues. V lost 2 bases to trimming and J lost 5 bases, with 11 bases between them. CDR3 residues: CASSFRGLDEQYV. The CDR3 DNA follows: TGTGCCAGCAGCTTCCGGGGTCTTGACGAGCAGTACGTC.

This clone appeared a few times. This chain connects TRBV18 to TRBJ1-4; D remains unclear. Germline V gene sequence: CDR1 KGHSH, CDR2 LQKENI. V was clipped by 5 bases and J by 4 bases, with 14 bases between them. There are 15 residues in the CDR3. CDR3 loop: CASSVRQALNEKLFF. The DNA for the CDR3 is TGTGCCAGCTCAGTTCGTCAGGCCCTTAATGAAAAACTGTTTTTT. The full variable domain, rest sourced from reference TRBV18 and TRBJ1-4, is NAGVMQNPRHLVRRRGQEARLRCSPMKGHSHVYWYRQLPEEGLKFMVYLQKENIIDESGMPKERFSAEFPKEGPSILRIQQVVRGDSAAYFCASSVRQALNEKLFFGSGTQLSVL.

This clone appeared once. V gene TRBV5-5 combines with J gene TRBJ2-7; D is unclear. The CDR3 length is 13 residues. Deletions cut 0 bases from V and 4 bases from J, with 8 bases between. In germline, CDR1 is SGHKS, CDR2 YYEKEE (reference sequence). The DNA for the CDR3 is TGTGCCAGCAGCTTGGGTCCTCAGTACGAGCAGTACTTC. This encodes CASSLGPQYEQYF.